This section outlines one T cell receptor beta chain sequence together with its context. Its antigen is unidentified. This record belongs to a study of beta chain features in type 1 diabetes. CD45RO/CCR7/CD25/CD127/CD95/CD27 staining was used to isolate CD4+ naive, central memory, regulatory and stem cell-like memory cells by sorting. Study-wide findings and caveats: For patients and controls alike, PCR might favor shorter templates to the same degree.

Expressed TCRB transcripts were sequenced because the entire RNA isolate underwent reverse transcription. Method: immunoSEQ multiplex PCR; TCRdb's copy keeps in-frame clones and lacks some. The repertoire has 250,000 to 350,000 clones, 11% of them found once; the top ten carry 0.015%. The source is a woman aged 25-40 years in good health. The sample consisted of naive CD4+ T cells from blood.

CDR3 protein: CAWSDQGDTEAFF. The DNA of the CDR3 is TGTGCCTGGAGTGATCAGGGTGACACTGAAGCTTTCTTT. The V and J genes are TRBV30 and TRBJ1-1; perhaps TRBD1 as D (5 bases). V was clipped by 1 base and J by 3 bases, with 9 bases between them. The germline V gene encodes CDR1 GTSNPN and CDR2 SVGIG (reference sequence). This CDR3 is built from 13 residues.